The T cell receptor beta chain described here comes from a study of CD8 T cells in ankylosing spondylitis. Findings of the study overall: Among TCR beta sequences, a motif of several highly homologous variants appeared characteristic of ankylosing spondylitis blood. The authors reported significant enrichment of disease-linked clones in matched ankylosing spondylitis synovial fluid. In the blood and synovial fluid of reactive arthritis, some motif variants had been previously reported. With a CD8+ phenotype, disease-linked clones were relatively rare in peripheral blood.

The germline V and J ends were trimmed by 3 bases and 0 bases, with 12 bases remaining between them. The CDR3 is 15 amino acids. Germline values: CDR1 DFQATT, CDR2 SNEGSKA (reference sequence). The TCR beta libraries were generated through quantitative 5'-RACE incorporating molecular barcodes. Each CDR3 protein gets one entry after TCRdb re-called the 5' RACE reads with MiXCR. The table includes hundreds of thousands of distinct CDR3 sequences, approximately 11% detected once. Concerning this clonotype itself: Its specificity is unknown.

The genes are TRBV20-1 and TRBJ2-4; TRBD2 is a possible D gene (7 bases). This receptor was obtained from a male donor with ankylosing spondylitis. The sequencing sample was made of blood, either unsorted or a sorted T cell fraction (not recorded which). The CDR3 DNA reads TGCAGTGCTAGCGGGGGAGGGGGAGCCAAAAACATTCAGTACTTC. This gives the protein CSASGGGGAKNIQYF.